This T cell receptor beta chain was recovered during a study of blood T cell repertoires in COVID-19. This CDR3 is built from 15 residues. V was clipped by 0 bases and J by 6 bases, with 14 bases between them. CDR1 LNHNV and CDR2 YYDKDF come from the germline V gene (reference sequence). Data came from immunoSEQ multiplex PCR; TCRdb stores just in-frame clones and leaves some out. The table has 110,000 to 150,000 clones, 80% to 90% seen once. This rearrangement joins TRBV15 to TRBJ1-2, with D possibly TRBD1 on 5 matching bases. The sequencing sample was made of peripheral blood. The sequence was obtained from a woman aged 45-65 years with acute or convalescent COVID-19. The CDR3 protein is CATSREGGPLHGYTF. The CDR3 coding sequence is TGTGCCACCAGCAGAGAGGGGGGACCGCTCCATGGCTACACCTTC.